These 22 T cell receptor beta chains were all obtained from the same sample, sequenced in a study of CXCR3-negative and CXCR3-positive naive CD8 T cells. For these receptors, no antigen is known. Overall study results and limits: In CXCR3-positive naive cells, the TRB CDR3s were more hydrophobic than in CXCR3-negative naive cells.

Preparation of TRB cDNA libraries relied on 5' RACE carrying UMI labels. With the 5' RACE reads reprocessed, TCRdb shows one record per CDR3 protein and no DNA. The specimen's table records 6,000 or so distinct CDR3 sequences. Material: naive CXCR3+ CD8+ T cells from blood. Subset in this sample: CD45RO-CCR7+CD27+CD95- naive CD8+ T cells expressing CXCR3 (TNR3+). These receptors were taken from a human donor in good health. Some clones in this sample may be carry-over from other donors' samples.

The chain combines TRBV6-2 or TRBV6-3 with TRBJ2-7; TCRdb gives TRBD1 as the D gene, but with no DNA this cannot be confirmed. CDR3 length: 13 amino acids. CDR1 is MNHEY and CDR2 is SVGEGT in the germline V gene. CDR3 sequence: CASSGTPAYEQYF.

This clonotype is deemed medium-sized by its frequency. The rearrangement links TRBV12-3 or TRBV12-4 to TRBJ2-2. CDR3 length equals 15 residues. CDR3 region: CASSFNQLNTGELFF.

The V call is TRBV29-1, the J call TRBJ2-1; the TCRdb call, TRBD2, lacks DNA for checking. The CDR3 is 16 residues long. Per the germline V gene, CDR1 is SQVTM and CDR2 is ANQGSEA. This CDR3 reads CSVGASGVSSYNEQFF.

This chain links TRBV7-8 with TRBJ2-5; there is no DNA to check the TCRdb D call of TRBD1. There are 15 residues in the CDR3. Germline values: CDR1 SGHVS, CDR2 FQNEAQ. CDR3 sequence reads: CASSVQGTGQETQYF. Using reference TRBV7-8 and TRBJ2-5 for the parts outside the CDR3, the full variable domain is GAGVSQSPRYKVAKRGQDVALRCDPISGHVSLFWYQQALGQGPEFLTYFQNEAQLDKSGLPSDRFFAERPEGSVSTLKIQRTQQEDSAVYLCASSVQGTGQETQYFGPGTRLLVL.

The chain combines TRBV20-1 with TRBJ2-1; TCRdb names TRBD1, which stays unverified in the absence of DNA. The CDR3 is 13 amino acids. CDR1 and CDR2 from the germline V gene are DFQATT and SNEGSKA (reference sequence). CDR3: CSAREQGGEEQFF.

V is TRBV3-1 and J is TRBJ2-2; TCRdb designates TRBD2, a call that cannot be tested without DNA. Germline CDR1 is LGHDT and CDR2 is YNNKEL (reference sequence). CDR3 length equals 13 residues. The CDR3 here is CASSDYTTGELFF.

By frequency, this clonotype is medium-sized. The CDR3 loop is CASLRGRGEQFF. The rearrangement uses TRBV6-2 or TRBV6-3 and TRBJ2-1; the D call of TRBD2 rests on TCRdb alone, since no DNA is present to check it. The CDR3 loop spans 12 amino acids. CDR1 MNHEY and CDR2 SVGEGT come from the germline V gene.

The gene calls are TRBV6-5 and TRBJ2-2; TCRdb names TRBD2, which stays unverified in the absence of DNA. In germline, CDR1 is MNHEY, CDR2 SVGAGI. This CDR3 has 18 residues. The CDR3 sequence: CASSPWRTNVANTGELFF.

The chain has TRBV4-3 and TRBJ2-1; the TCRdb D gene call, TRBD1, has no DNA to confirm it. This CDR3 is built from 17 residues. The germline CDR1 and CDR2 sequences are LGHNA and YSLEER. CDR3 region: CASSQDGAGFLRDEQFF.

This rearrangement joins TRBV7-2 to TRBJ2-1; as DNA is missing, the TRBD2 call by TCRdb cannot be tested. The germline V gene has CDR1 SGHTA and CDR2 FQGNSA. The CDR3 contains 15 residues. The CDR3 is CASSYLAGGPNEQFF. Full variable domain (rest looked up from reference TRBV7-2 and TRBJ2-1): GAGVSQSPSNKVTEKGKDVELRCDPISGHTALYWYRQSLGQGLEFLIYFQGNSAPDKSGLPSDRFSAERTGGSVSTLTIQRTQQEDSAVYLCASSYLAGGPNEQFFGPGTRLTVL.

The V and J genes are TRBV7-2 and TRBJ2-1; TCRdb designates TRBD2, a call that cannot be tested without DNA. The V gene's germline CDR1 is SGHTA and CDR2 FQGNSA. This CDR3 has 18 residues. The CDR3 loop is CASRLQSIGTSGFIEQFF. Combining the CDR3 with reference TRBV7-2 and TRBJ2-1 gives the whole variable domain GAGVSQSPSNKVTEKGKDVELRCDPISGHTALYWYRQSLGQGLEFLIYFQGNSAPDKSGLPSDRFSAERTGGSVSTLTIQRTQQEDSAVYLCASRLQSIGTSGFIEQFFGPGTRLTVL.

Considering frequency, this clonotype is medium-sized. The gene calls are TRBV4-3 and TRBJ2-7. Germline V gene sequence: CDR1 LGHNA, CDR2 YSLEER. This CDR3 is 15 amino acids long. This CDR3 reads CASSQVRLSAYEQYF.

V is TRBV5-1 and J is TRBJ2-5; TCRdb gives TRBD1 as the D gene, but with no DNA this cannot be confirmed. There are 14 residues in the CDR3. From germline, CDR1 is SGHRS and CDR2 YFSETQ. CDR3 residues: CASLQRGQGGTQYF.

The rearrangement links TRBV3-1 to TRBJ2-7; checking the TCRdb D call of TRBD1 is not possible without DNA. This CDR3 has 14 residues. Germline V gene sequence: CDR1 LGHDT, CDR2 YNNKEL (reference sequence). The chain's CDR3 is CASSGTGPSYEQYF.

The V gene is TRBV13, the J gene TRBJ1-1. Germline loops: CDR1 PRHDT, CDR2 FYEKMQ (reference sequence). CDR3 length: 13 amino acids. The CDR3 reads CASSLVGNTEAFF.

Considering frequency, this clonotype is medium-sized. The chain is built from TRBV19 and TRBJ2-3; no DNA is available, so the TRBD2 call from TCRdb remains unchecked. The CDR3 is 14 residues long. Per germline, CDR1 LNHDA and CDR2 SQIVND (reference sequence). This CDR3 is CASSSLAGTDTQYF.

V usage is TRBV27 and J usage is TRBJ1-5. The germline V gene has CDR1 MNHEY and CDR2 SMNVEV (reference sequence). This CDR3 comprises 14 residues. The CDR3 sequence is CASSPAGSNQPQHF.

This chain connects TRBV7-9 to TRBJ1-1. CDR3 length equals 13 residues. Germline V CDR1 and CDR2: SEHNR, FQNEAQ (reference sequence). This CDR3 is CASSLVLGNEAFF.

The chain employs TRBV29-1 and TRBJ2-1. This CDR3 is built from 12 residues. Germline V CDR1 and CDR2: SQVTM, ANQGSEA. CDR3 in amino acids: CSVATGNNEQFF.

This clonotype is identified as medium-sized from frequency. The chain has TRBV29-1 and TRBJ2-1. CDR1 and CDR2 from the germline V gene are SQVTM and ANQGSEA. The CDR3 runs 12 residues. This CDR3 is CSVEGRNNEQFF.

The chain is built from TRBV5-1 and TRBJ2-7; TCRdb calls TRBD1, which cannot be checked without DNA. The CDR3 has 14 residues. The germline gives CDR1 SGHRS, CDR2 YFSETQ. The CDR3 protein is CASSLVDRGYEQYF.

According to its frequency, this clonotype is medium-sized. The chain combines TRBV6-4 with TRBJ2-1. CDR1 is MRHNA and CDR2 is SNTAGT in the germline V gene. CDR3 length: 16 residues. The CDR3 loop reads CASSDSWESSYNEQFF.